What follows describes a single T cell receptor (beta chain). The antigen is unknown. Germline values: CDR1 MNHEY, CDR2 SVGAGI. CDR3 length equals 14 residues. V lost 5 bases to trimming and J lost 2 bases, with 13 bases between them. This record comes from a study of cytomegalovirus exposure and HLA in healthy donors. Study-level results: Overall, around 150 TCR beta chains were annotated as cytomegalovirus-associated. Rare TCR sequences predominated, though certain public TCRs were found in many donors.

A multiplex PCR was run with 60 Vbeta primers and 13 Jbeta primers. Sequencing was performed with immunoSEQ multiplex PCR; in TCRdb, only in-frame clones are kept and a portion is missing. This table has roughly 200,000 clones, roughly 85% appearing once. The sample comprised PBMCs. The V gene is TRBV6-5, the J gene TRBJ2-7, with D possibly TRBD2 on 6 matching bases. The TCR comes from a woman aged 30 to 39 in good health and CMV-seropositive. In DNA, the CDR3 is TGTGCCAGCAGTCCCGGGACTTTTCCCTACGAGCAGTACTTC. Translated: CASSPGTFPYEQYF.